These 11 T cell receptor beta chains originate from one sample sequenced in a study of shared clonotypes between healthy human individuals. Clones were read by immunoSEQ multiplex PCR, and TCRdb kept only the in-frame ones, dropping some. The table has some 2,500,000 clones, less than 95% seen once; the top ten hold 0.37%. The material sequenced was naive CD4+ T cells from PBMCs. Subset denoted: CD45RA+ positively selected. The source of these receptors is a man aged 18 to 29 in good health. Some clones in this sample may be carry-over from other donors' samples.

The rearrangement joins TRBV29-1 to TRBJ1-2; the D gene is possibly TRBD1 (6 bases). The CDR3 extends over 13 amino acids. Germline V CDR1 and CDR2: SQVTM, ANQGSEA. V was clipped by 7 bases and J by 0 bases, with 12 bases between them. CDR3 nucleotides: TGCAGCGCCCCGACAGGAACTAACTATGGCTACACCTTC. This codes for CSAPTGTNYGYTF.

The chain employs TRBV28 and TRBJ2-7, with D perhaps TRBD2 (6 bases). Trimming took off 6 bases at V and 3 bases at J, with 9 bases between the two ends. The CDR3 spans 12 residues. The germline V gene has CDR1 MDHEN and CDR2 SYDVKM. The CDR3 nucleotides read TGTGCCAGCAGCCCGGGACTCTACGAGCAGTACTTC. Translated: CASSPGLYEQYF.

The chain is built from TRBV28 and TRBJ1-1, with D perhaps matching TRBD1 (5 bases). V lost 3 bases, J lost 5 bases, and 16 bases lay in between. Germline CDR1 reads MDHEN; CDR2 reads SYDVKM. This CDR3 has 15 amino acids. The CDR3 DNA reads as TGTGCCAGCAGTTTTTTGGGGGGAGGAAGAACTGAAGCTTTCTTT. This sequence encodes CASSFLGGGRTEAFF.

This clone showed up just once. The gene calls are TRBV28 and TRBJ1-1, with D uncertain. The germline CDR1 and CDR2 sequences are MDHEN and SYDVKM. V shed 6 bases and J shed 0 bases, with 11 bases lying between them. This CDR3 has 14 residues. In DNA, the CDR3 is TGTGCCAGCAGAATTGGGAGAATGAACACTGAAGCTTTCTTT. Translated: CASRIGRMNTEAFF.

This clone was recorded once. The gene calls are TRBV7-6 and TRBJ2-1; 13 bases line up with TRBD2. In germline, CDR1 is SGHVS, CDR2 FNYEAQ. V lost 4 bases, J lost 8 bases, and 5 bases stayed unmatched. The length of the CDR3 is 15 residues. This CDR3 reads CASSYGLAGADEQFF. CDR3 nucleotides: TGTGCCAGCAGCTACGGACTAGCGGGAGCGGATGAGCAGTTCTTC.

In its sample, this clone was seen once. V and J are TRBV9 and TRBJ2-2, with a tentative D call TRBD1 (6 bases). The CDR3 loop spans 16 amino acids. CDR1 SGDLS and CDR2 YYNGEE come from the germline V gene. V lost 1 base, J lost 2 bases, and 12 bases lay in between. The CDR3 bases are TGTGCCAGCAGCGTATCCGGGACACCTAACACCGGGGAGCTGTTTTTT. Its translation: CASSVSGTPNTGELFF. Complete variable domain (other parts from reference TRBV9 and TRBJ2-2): DSGVTQTPKHLITATGQRVTLRCSPRSGDLSVYWYQQSLDQGLQFLIQYYNGEERAKGNILERFSAQQFPDLHSELNLSSLELGDSALYFCASSVSGTPNTGELFFGEGSRLTVL.

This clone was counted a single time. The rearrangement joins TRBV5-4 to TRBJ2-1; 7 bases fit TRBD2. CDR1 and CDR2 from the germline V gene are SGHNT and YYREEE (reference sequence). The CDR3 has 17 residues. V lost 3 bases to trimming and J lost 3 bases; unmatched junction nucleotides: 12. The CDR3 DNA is TGTGCCAGCAGCTCCCTCCCTAGCGGACCCCTCTACAATGAGCAGTTCTTC. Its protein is CASSSLPSGPLYNEQFF.

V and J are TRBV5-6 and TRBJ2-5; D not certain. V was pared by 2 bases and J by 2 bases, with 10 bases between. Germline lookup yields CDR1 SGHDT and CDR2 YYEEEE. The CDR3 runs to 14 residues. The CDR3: CASSFMGSQETQYF. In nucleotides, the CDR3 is TGTGCCAGCAGCTTTATGGGGTCTCAAGAGACCCAGTACTTC.

The CDR3 nucleotides are TGCGCCAGCAGCCCCCCGGCTAACTATGGCTACACCTTC. Translating it yields CASSPPANYGYTF. The chain uses TRBV5-1 and TRBJ1-2; D ambiguous. Per the germline V gene, CDR1 is SGHRS and CDR2 is YFSETQ. The CDR3 covers 13 residues. Trimming pared 4 bases from V and 0 bases from J, leaving 7 bases between.

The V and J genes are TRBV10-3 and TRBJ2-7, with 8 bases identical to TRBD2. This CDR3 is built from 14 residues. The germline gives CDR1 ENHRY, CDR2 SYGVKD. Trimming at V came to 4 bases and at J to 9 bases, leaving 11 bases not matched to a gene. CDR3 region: CAISVGGGEVAQYF. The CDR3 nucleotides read TGTGCCATCAGTGTCGGGGGGGGAGAGGTCGCGCAGTACTTC.

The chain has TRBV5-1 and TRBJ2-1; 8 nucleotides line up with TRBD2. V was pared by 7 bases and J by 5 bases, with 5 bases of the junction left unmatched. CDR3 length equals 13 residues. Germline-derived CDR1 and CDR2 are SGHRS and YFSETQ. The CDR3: CASVGLGNNEQFF. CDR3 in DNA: TGCGCCAGCGTGGGACTAGGCAACAATGAGCAGTTCTTC.